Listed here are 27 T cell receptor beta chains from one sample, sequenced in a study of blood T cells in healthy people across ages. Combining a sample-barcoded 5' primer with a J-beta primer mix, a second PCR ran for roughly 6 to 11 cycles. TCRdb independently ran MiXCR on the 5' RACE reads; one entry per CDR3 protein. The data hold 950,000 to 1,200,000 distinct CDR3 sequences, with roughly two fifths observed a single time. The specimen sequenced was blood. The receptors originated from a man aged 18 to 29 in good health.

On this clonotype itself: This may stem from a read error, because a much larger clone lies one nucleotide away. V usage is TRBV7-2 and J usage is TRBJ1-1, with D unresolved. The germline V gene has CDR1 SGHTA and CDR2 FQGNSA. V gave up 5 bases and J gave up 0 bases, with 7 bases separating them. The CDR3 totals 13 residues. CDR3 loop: CASSHQVNTEAFF. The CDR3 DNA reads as TGTGCCAGCAGCCACCAGGTGAACACTGAAGCTTTCTTT.

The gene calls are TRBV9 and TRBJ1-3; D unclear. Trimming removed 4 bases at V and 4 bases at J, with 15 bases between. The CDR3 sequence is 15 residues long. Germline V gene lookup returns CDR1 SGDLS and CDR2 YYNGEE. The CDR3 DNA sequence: TGTGCCAGCAGCACCCCGAGGGAGGGCGGAAACACCATATATTTT. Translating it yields CASSTPREGGNTIYF.

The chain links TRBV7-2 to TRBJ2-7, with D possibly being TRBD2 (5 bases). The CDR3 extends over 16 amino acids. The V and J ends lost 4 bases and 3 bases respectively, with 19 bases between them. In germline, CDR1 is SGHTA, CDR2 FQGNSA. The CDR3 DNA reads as TGTGCCAGCAGCTCTTGGACTGGCAGAGGAAGCTACGAGCAGTACTTC. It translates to CASSSWTGRGSYEQYF.

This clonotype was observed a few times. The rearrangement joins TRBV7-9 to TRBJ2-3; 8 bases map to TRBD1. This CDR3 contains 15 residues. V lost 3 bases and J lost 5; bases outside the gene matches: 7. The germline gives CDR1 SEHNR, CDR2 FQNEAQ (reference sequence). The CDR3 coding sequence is TGTGCCAGCAGCTTGAGAGGACAGGGACAAGATACGCAGTATTTT. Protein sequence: CASSLRGQGQDTQYF.

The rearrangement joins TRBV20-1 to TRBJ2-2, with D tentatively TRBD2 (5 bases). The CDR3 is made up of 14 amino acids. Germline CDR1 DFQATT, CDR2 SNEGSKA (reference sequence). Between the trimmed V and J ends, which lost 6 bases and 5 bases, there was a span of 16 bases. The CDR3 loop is CSARPGTGTGELFF. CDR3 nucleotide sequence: TGCAGTGCCCGACCGGGAACCGGAACCGGGGAGCTGTTTTTT.

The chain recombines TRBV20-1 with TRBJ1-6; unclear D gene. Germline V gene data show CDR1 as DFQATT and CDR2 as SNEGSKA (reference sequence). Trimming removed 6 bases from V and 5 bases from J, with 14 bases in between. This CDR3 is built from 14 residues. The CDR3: CSARSGVDNSPLHF. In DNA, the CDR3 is TGCAGTGCCCGTAGCGGGGTTGATAATTCACCCCTCCACTTT.

This chain's CDR3 is CASNSPPCEQYF. The DNA for the CDR3 is TGTGCCAGCAACAGTCCGCCCTGCGAGCAGTACTTC. The V gene is TRBV28, the J gene TRBJ2-5; D call uncertain. The tail of the sequence fits TRBJ2-7 better, so the J call may be wrong. The length of the CDR3 is 12 residues. The germline V gene has CDR1 MDHEN and CDR2 SYDVKM.

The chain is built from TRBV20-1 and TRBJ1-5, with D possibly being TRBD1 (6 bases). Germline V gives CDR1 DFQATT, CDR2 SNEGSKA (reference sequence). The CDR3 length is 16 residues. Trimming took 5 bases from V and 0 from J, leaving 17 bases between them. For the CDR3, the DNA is TGCAGTGCTCGGGGGGCGGCAGCGAGTAGCAATCAGCCCCAGCATTTT. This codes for CSARGAAASSNQPQHF.

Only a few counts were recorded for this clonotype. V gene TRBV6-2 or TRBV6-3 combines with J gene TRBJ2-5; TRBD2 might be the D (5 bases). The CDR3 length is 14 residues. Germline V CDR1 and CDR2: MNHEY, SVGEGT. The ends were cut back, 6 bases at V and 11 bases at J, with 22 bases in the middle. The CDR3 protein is CASSSNPQPWEQYF. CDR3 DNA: TGTGCCAGCAGCTCCAACCCGCAGCCCTGGGAGCAGTACTTC.

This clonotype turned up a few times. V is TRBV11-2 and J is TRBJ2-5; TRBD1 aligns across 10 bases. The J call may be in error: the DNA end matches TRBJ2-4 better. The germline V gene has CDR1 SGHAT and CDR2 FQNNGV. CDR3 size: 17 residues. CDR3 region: CASSLWGTGVFGNIQYF. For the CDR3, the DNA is TGTGCCAGCAGCTTATGGGGGACAGGGGTATTCGGTAACATTCAGTACTTC.

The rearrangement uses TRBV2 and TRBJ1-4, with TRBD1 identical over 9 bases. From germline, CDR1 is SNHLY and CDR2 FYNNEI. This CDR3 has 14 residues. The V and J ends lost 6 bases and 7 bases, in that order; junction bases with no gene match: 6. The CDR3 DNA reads TGTGCCAGCAGACCCGGGACAGGGCCTGAAAAACTGTTTTTT. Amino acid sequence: CASRPGTGPEKLFF.

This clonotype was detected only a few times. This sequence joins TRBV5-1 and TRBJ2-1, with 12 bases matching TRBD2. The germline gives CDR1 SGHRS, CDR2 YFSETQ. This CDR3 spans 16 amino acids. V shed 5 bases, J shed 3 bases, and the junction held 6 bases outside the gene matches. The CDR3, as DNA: TGCGCCAGCAGACCGACTAGCGGGGGCATCTACAATGAGCAGTTCTTC. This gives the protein CASRPTSGGIYNEQFF.

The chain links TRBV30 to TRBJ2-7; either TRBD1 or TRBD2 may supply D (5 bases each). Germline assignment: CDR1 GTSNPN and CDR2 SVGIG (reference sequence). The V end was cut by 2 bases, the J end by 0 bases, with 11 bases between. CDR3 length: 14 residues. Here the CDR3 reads CAWSWGPSSYEQYF. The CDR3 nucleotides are TGTGCCTGGAGTTGGGGACCTAGCTCCTACGAGCAGTACTTC.

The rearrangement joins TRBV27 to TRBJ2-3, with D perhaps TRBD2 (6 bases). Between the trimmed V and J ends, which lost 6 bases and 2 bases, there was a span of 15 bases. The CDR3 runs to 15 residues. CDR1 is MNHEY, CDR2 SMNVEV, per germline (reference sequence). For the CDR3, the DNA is TGTGCCAGCAGGGTAGAGGGACTGTACACAGATACGCAGTATTTT. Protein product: CASRVEGLYTDTQYF.

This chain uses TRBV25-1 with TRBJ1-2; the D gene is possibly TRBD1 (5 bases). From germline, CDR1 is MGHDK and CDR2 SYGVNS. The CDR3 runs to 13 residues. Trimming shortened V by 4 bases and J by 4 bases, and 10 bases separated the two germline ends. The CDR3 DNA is TGTGCCAGCAGTGGCCTGACAGCCTATGGCTACACCTTC. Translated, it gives CASSGLTAYGYTF.

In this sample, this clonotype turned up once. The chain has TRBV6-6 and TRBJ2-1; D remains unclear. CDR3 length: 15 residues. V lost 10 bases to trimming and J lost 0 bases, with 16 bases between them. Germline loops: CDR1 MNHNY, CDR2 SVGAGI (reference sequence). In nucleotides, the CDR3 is TGTGCCACCCAGGTCGTAGGCTACTCCTACAATGAGCAGTTCTTC. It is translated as CATQVVGYSYNEQFF.

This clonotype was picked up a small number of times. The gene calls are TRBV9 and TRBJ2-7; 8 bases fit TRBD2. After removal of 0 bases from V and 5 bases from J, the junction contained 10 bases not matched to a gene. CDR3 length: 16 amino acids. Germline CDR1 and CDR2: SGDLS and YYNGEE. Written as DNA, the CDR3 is TGTGCCAGCAGCGTAGCTGGGACGGGGGGGCCTAACGAGCAGTACTTC. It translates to CASSVAGTGGPNEQYF.

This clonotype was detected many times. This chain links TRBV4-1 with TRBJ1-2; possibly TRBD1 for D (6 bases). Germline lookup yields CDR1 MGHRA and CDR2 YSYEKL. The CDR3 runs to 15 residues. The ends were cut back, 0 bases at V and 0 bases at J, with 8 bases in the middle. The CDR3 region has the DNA TGCGCCAGCAGCCAAGACAGGGGAGCTAACTATGGCTACACCTTC. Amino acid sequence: CASSQDRGANYGYTF.

In nucleotides, the CDR3 is TGTGCCAGCAGTTTAGTATCCCAGGGAAAAGACACCTTC. It encodes CASSLVSQGKDTF. This chain links TRBV12-3 or TRBV12-4 with TRBJ1-2; possibly TRBD1 for D (5 bases). V shed 1 base and J shed 12 bases, with 15 bases lying between them. The CDR3 runs to 13 residues.

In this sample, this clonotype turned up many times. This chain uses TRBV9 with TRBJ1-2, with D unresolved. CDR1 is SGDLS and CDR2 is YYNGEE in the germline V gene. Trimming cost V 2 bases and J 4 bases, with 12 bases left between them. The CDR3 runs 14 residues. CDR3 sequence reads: CASSVAEGFYGYTF. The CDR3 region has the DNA TGTGCCAGCAGCGTTGCAGAGGGCTTCTATGGCTACACCTTC.

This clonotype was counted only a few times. In DNA form, the CDR3 reads TGTGCCAGCAGCAAAGGGGCTAGCGGGCACACAGATACGCAGTATTTT. As protein: CASSKGASGHTDTQYF. This sequence joins TRBV21-1 and TRBJ2-3; TRBD2 reflects the table's D call only, with no check against the DNA. TRBV21-1 is designated a pseudogene. This CDR3 contains 16 residues.

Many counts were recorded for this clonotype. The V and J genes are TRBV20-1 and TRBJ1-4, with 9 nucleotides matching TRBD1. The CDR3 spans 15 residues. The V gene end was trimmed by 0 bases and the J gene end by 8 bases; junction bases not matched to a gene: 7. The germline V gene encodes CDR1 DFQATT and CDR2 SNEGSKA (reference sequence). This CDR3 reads CSARDQDRGWEKLFF. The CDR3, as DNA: TGCAGTGCTAGAGATCAGGACAGGGGTTGGGAAAAACTGTTTTTT.

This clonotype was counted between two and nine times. This CDR3 is CASSPLTGIGAFF. DNA for the CDR3: TGTGCCAGCAGTCCTCTGACAGGGATTGGGGCTTTCTTT. The chain recombines TRBV12-3 or TRBV12-4 with TRBJ1-1; 7 nucleotides line up with TRBD1. With 5 bases clipped from V and 11 bases from J, the junction kept 11 bases outside the gene matches. The CDR3 spans 13 residues.

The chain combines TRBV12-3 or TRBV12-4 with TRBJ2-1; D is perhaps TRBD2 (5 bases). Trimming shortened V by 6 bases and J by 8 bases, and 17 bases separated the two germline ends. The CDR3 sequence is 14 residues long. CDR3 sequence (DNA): TGTGCCAGCAGACCACGGGCCGAGGGAGATGAGCAGTTCTTC. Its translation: CASRPRAEGDEQFF.

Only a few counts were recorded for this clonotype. The CDR3 is CSVRRSMGVAYGYTF. The CDR3 region has the DNA TGCAGCGTTAGACGGTCGATGGGGGTGGCCTATGGCTACACCTTC. The chain links TRBV29-1 to TRBJ1-2, with D tentatively TRBD1 (5 bases). Trimming pared 5 bases from V and 4 bases from J, leaving 20 bases between. This CDR3 contains 15 residues. Germline CDR1 reads SQVTM; CDR2 reads ANQGSEA.

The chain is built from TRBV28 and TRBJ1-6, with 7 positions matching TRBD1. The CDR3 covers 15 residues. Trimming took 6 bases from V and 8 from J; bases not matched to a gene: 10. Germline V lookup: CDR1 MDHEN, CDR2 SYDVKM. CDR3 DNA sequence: TGTGCCAGCAGGGGGACCGGGACAGTTGATTCACCCCTCCACTTT. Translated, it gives CASRGTGTVDSPLHF.

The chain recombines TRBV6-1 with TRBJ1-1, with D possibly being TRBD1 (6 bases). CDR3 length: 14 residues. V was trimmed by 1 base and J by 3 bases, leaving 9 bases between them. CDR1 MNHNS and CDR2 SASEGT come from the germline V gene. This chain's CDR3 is CASSEGWTDTEAFF. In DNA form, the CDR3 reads TGTGCCAGCAGTGAAGGTTGGACAGACACTGAAGCTTTCTTT.